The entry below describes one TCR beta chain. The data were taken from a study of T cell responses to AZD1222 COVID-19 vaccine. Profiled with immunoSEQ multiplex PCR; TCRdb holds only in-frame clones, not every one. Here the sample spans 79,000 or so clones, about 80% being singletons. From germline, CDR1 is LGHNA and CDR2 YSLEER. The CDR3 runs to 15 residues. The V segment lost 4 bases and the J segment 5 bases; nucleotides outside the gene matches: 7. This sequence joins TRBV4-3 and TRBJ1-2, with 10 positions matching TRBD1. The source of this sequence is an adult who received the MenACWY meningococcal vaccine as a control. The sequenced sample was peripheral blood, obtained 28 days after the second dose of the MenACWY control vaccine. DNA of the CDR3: TGCGCCAGCAGCCCGGTGGACAGGGGGACGTATGGCTACACCTTC. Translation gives CASSPVDRGTYGYTF.